These 15 T cell receptor beta chains were sequenced from one sample in a study of vaccination and CD4 T cells after COVID-19. These receptors have no known antigen. Sequencing of DNA taken from cultured CD4+ T cells relied on the Oncomine TCR Beta short-read assay. TCRdb re-called the PCR reads with MiXCR, one entry per CDR3 protein. This sample yields approximately 20,000 distinct CDR3 sequences, of which 20% to 25% are seen a single time; almost 8% belongs to the top ten. Treatment here: approximately 9-day PBMC culture with coronavirus spike peptide pools or control peptides (ViraFEST assay). The source material was cultured CD4+ T cells from blood. The receptors were sampled from a human donor with COVID-19.

The J gene is TRBJ1-1, the V gene TRBV9; no reliable D call. V was cut by 4 bases and J by 6 bases, with 16 bases left in between. The CDR3 is 14 residues long. The V gene's germline CDR1 is SGDLS and CDR2 YYNGEE. The CDR3 loop reads CASSRLVGGAEAFF. The CDR3 DNA is TGTGCCAGCAGCCGTCTCGTAGGCGGGGCTGAAGCTTTCTTT.

The V and J genes are TRBV7-7 and TRBJ2-2; weak D call: TRBD2 (5 bases). The CDR3 length is 11 residues. Germline V gene data show CDR1 as SSHAT and CDR2 as FNYEAQ (reference sequence). The CDR3 loop reads CAIRGPGELFF. The CDR3 DNA follows: TGTGCTATCCGAGGGCCCGGGGAGCTGTTTTTT.

This clonotype has more than one count but fewer than ten. The chain joins TRBV18 to TRBJ1-2; a weak D match, TRBD1 (5 bases). Trimming took 3 bases from V and 7 from J, leaving 9 bases between them. The CDR3 contains 12 residues. Germline lookup yields CDR1 KGHSH and CDR2 LQKENI. CDR3 coding DNA: TGTGCCAGCTCACCTGAGGGGTTTGGCTACACCTTC. As protein: CASSPEGFGYTF.

The rearrangement links TRBV28 to TRBJ2-3; no clear D gene. This CDR3 has 14 residues. CDR1 is MDHEN, CDR2 SYDVKM, per germline. Trimming took 4 bases from V and 4 from J, leaving 12 bases between them. CDR3: CASSSLGGADTQYF. CDR3 coding DNA: TGTGCCAGCAGTTCCCTGGGTGGCGCAGATACGCAGTATTTT.

The V call is TRBV11-2, the J call TRBJ2-7; 10 positions match TRBD1. Germline V gene sequence: CDR1 SGHAT, CDR2 FQNNGV. V shed 2 bases and J 4 bases; nucleotides not matched to a gene: 8. CDR3 length: 16 amino acids. The DNA of the CDR3 is TGTGCCAGCAGCTTAAGGACCGGGACAGGGGTATACGAGCAGTACTTC. Translated, it gives CASSLRTGTGVYEQYF.

The V and J genes are TRBV29-1 and TRBJ2-7; no clear D gene. This CDR3 contains 11 residues. Germline loops: CDR1 SQVTM, CDR2 ANQGSEA. Trimming cost V 7 bases and J 6 bases, with 13 bases left between them. The CDR3 sequence: CSARTTGEQYF. CDR3 nucleotides: TGCAGCGCACGGACCACTGGCGAGCAGTACTTC.

The chain has TRBV11-2 and TRBJ1-3; D gene uncertain. Germline CDR1 reads SGHAT; CDR2 reads FQNNGV. V lost 0 bases and J 0 bases, leaving 6 bases between the germline ends. CDR3 length equals 15 residues. Here the CDR3 DNA reads TGTGCCAGCAGCTTAGAAACGGTCTCTGGAAACACCATATATTTT. It is translated as CASSLETVSGNTIYF.

This clonotype appeared a few times. This rearrangement joins TRBV10-3 to TRBJ2-7, with 7 bases lining up with TRBD2. Germline lookup yields CDR1 ENHRY and CDR2 SYGVKD. V was pared by 4 bases and J by 1 base, with 7 bases of the junction left unmatched. CDR3 length: 15 amino acids. CDR3 nucleotides: TGTGCCATCAGTGTTGGTGCTAGCGGATCCTACGAGCAGTACTTC. Translated: CAISVGASGSYEQYF.

This clonotype was seen only a few times. The V gene is TRBV6-1, the J gene TRBJ2-7; D not certain. The CDR3 loop spans 12 amino acids. The V and J ends lost 6 bases and 6 bases respectively, with 12 bases between them. Germline V gene data show CDR1 as MNHNS and CDR2 as SASEGT. CDR3 DNA: TGTGCCAGCAGCCCCCCCCGCGGCGAGCAGTACTTC. Translating gives CASSPPRGEQYF.

In this sample, this clonotype turned up a few times. The chain carries TRBV27 and TRBJ2-3; 11 bases fit TRBD1. Germline assignment: CDR1 MNHEY and CDR2 SMNVEV (reference sequence). CDR3 length: 16 amino acids. V dropped 1 base and J dropped 1; count of bases not matched to a gene: 1. CDR3 bases: TGTGCCAGCAGTTTATGGGGACAGGGGGGCACAGATACGCAGTATTTT. Its translation is CASSLWGQGGTDTQYF.

The chain carries TRBV21-1 and TRBJ1-3; the table's D call of TRBD1 was not tested on the DNA. TRBV21-1 is an annotated pseudogene. The CDR3 totals 20 residues. CDR3 region: CASSKGDRDYLIPSGNTIYF. The CDR3 coding sequence is TGTGCCAGCAGCAAAGGGGACAGGGACTACCTAATTCCCTCTGGAAACACCATATATTTT.

The CDR3 coding sequence is TGTGCCAGCAGCCAGGGGCTACCAGGGGCGCAGGTCTATGGCTACACCTTC. It encodes CASSQGLPGAQVYGYTF. J is TRBJ1-2 and V is TRBV4-2, with TRBD1 as a possible D gene (6 bases). This CDR3 region has 17 residues. Germline V gene lookup returns CDR1 LGHNA and CDR2 YNFKEQ. V lost 3 bases and J 4 bases, leaving 21 bases between the germline ends.

In its sample, this clonotype is medium-sized (0.01 to 0.1%). This chain links TRBV7-9 with TRBJ1-2; TRBD1 matches 7 bases. CDR3 length: 15 amino acids. After removal of 1 base from V and 5 bases from J, the junction contained 7 bases not matched to a gene. Per the germline V gene, CDR1 is SEHNR and CDR2 is FQNEAQ (reference sequence). Here the CDR3 DNA reads TGTGCCAGCAGCTTAGAGGGGGCGCGAATATATGGCTACACCTTC. Encoded protein: CASSLEGARIYGYTF.

By its share, this clonotype is medium-sized. This chain uses TRBV15 with TRBJ1-2; 8 bases fit TRBD1. The CDR3 is 15 residues long. V lost 0 bases to trimming and J lost 4 bases; unmatched junction nucleotides: 4. Germline V gene lookup returns CDR1 LNHNV and CDR2 YYDKDF (reference sequence). CDR3 sequence reads: CATSREATGVYGYTF. The CDR3 nucleotides read TGTGCCACCAGCAGAGAGGCGACAGGGGTCTATGGCTACACCTTC. The complete variable domain, with remaining parts taken from reference TRBV15 and TRBJ1-2, reads DAMVIQNPRYQVTQFGKPVTLSCSQTLNHNVMYWYQQKSSQAPKLLFHYYDKDFNNEADTPDNFQSRRPNTSFCFLDIRSPGLGDTAMYLCATSREATGVYGYTFGSGTRLTVV.

The V and J genes are TRBV6-1 and TRBJ2-3; TRBD1 matches at 8 bases. With 4 bases clipped from V and 4 bases from J, the junction kept 4 bases outside the gene matches. CDR1 and CDR2 from the germline V gene are MNHNS and SASEGT. The CDR3 covers 14 residues. The CDR3, as DNA: TGTGCCAGCAGTGGGACAGGGTGGTCAGATACGCAGTATTTT. Translated: CASSGTGWSDTQYF.